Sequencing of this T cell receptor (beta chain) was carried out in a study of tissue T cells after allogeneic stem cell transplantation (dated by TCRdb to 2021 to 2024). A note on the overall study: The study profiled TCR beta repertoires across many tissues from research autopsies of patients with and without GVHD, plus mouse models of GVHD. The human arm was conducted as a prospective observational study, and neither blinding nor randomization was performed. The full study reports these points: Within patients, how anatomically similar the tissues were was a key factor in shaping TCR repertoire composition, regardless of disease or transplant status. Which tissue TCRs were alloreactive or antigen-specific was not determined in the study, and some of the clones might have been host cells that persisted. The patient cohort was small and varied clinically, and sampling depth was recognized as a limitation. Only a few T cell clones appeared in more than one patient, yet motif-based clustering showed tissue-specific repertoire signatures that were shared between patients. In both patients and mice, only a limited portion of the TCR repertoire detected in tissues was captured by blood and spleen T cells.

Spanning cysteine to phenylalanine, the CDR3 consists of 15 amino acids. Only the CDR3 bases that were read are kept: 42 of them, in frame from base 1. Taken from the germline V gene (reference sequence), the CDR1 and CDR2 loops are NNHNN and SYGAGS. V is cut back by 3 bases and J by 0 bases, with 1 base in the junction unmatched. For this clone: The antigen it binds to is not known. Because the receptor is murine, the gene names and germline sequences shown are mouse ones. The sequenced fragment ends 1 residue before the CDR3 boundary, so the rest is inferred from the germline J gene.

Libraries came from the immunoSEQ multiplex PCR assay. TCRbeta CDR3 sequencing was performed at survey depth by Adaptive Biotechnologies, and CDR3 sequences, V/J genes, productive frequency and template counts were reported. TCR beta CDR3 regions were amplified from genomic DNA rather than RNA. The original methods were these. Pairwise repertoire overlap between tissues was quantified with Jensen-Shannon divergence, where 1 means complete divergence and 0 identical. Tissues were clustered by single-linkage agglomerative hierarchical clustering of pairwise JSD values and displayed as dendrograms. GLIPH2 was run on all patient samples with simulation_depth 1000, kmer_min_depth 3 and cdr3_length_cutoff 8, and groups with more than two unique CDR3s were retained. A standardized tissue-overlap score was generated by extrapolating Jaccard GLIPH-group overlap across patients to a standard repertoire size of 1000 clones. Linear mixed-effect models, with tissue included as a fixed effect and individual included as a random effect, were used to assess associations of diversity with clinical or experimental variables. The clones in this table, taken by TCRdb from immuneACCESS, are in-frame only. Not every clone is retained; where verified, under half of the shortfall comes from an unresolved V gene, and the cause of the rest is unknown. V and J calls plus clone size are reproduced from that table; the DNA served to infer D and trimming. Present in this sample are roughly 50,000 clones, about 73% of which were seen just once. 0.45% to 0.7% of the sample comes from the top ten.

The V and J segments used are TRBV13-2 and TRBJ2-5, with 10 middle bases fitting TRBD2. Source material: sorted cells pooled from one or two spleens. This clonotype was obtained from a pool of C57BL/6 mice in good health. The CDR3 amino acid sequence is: CASGGDWGNQDTQYF. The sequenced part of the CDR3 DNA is TGTGCCAGCGGTGGGGACTGGGGAAACCAAGACACCCAGTAC.